Below, 19 T cell receptor beta chains from the same sample are listed, as sequenced in a study of radiotherapy plus CTLA-4 blockade in lung cancer (dated by TCRdb to the late 2010s). The library was prepared using the immunoSEQ multiplex PCR assay. TCRdb took this table from immuneACCESS and kept in-frame rearrangements with V and J called. Such tables lack part of the clones; where checked against another copy, unresolved V genes explain under half of the gap, and the rest is unexplained. In this sample the table shows 45,000 to 55,000 clones, more than 70% of which occur a single time. 11% of the sample lies in the top ten. Specimen: peripheral blood, collected from a patient treated with radiotherapy plus ipilimumab. These receptors were obtained from a human donor with non-small cell lung cancer who had stable disease on radiotherapy plus ipilimumab.

The rearrangement uses TRBV5-1 and TRBJ2-1, with D maybe TRBD1 (6 bases). The CDR3 covers 17 residues. V gave up 4 bases and J gave up 0 bases, with 17 bases separating them. Germline lookup yields CDR1 SGHRS and CDR2 YFSETQ. In DNA, the CDR3 is TGCGCCAGCAGCGGAGGACAGACGTCGAGCTCCTACAATGAGCAGTTCTTC. This encodes CASSGGQTSSSYNEQFF. Full variable domain (remainder filled in from reference TRBV5-1 and TRBJ2-1): KAGVTQTPRYLIKTRGQQVTLSCSPISGHRSVSWYQQTPGQGLQFLFEYFSETQRNKGNFPGRFSGRQFSNSRSEMNVSTLELGDSALYLCASSGGQTSSSYNEQFFGPGTRLTVL.

CDR3 nucleotides: TGCGCCAGCAGTGATGGACAGGCCTATGGCTACACCTTC. Protein: CASSDGQAYGYTF. J is TRBJ1-2 and V is TRBV10-1; 7 bases align to TRBD1. CDR1 is WNHNN and CDR2 is SYGVQD in the germline V gene (reference sequence). The V gene end was trimmed by 3 bases and the J gene end by 4 bases; junction bases not matched to a gene: 2. The CDR3 is 13 residues long.

The rearrangement links TRBV7-2 to TRBJ1-2; the match to TRBD1 covers 9 bases. Trimming removed 4 bases from V and 6 bases from J; junction bases left unmatched: 15. Looked up from germline, CDR1 is SGHTA and CDR2 is FQGNSA. This CDR3 is 17 amino acids long. For the CDR3, the DNA is TGTGCCAGCAGCTCACGTGCTACACCGGGACAGGGAAATGGCTACACCTTC. This translates into CASSSRATPGQGNGYTF.

V is TRBV9 and J is TRBJ2-3, with D perhaps matching TRBD1 or TRBD2 (5 bases each). V was shortened by 4 bases and J by 4 bases, with 25 bases between the two germline ends. The CDR3 has 18 residues. Germline V gene lookup returns CDR1 SGDLS and CDR2 YYNGEE. CDR3: CASSPISYRDATPDTQYF. The DNA of the CDR3 is TGTGCCAGCAGCCCTATCTCCTATAGGGACGCCACACCAGATACGCAGTATTTT. The variable domain in full, with the rest retrieved from reference TRBV9 and TRBJ2-3, is DSGVTQTPKHLITATGQRVTLRCSPRSGDLSVYWYQQSLDQGLQFLIQYYNGEERAKGNILERFSAQQFPDLHSELNLSSLELGDSALYFCASSPISYRDATPDTQYFGPGTRLTVL.

This clone showed up just a few times. The rearrangement uses TRBV20-1 and TRBJ2-7, with D hard to call. The CDR3 has 11 residues. CDR1 and CDR2 (germline): DFQATT, SNEGSKA (reference sequence). The V end lost 5 bases, the J end lost 8 bases, and 13 bases lay between the germline ends. CDR3 region: CSARQVEQQYF. The DNA of the CDR3 is TGCAGTGCTCGTCAGGTAGAGCAGCAGTACTTC.

V usage is TRBV6-1 and J usage is TRBJ1-2; D unresolved. CDR1 and CDR2 (germline): MNHNS, SASEGT. Deletions cut 8 bases from V and 3 bases from J, with 16 bases between. This CDR3 has 14 residues. The CDR3 coding sequence is TGTGCCAGCCAAAGTTACAGCGGCGACTATGGCTACACCTTC. The encoded protein is CASQSYSGDYGYTF.

This clone occurred once. The rearrangement links TRBV5-6 to TRBJ1-1, with a weak D call TRBD1 (5 bases). V gave up 7 bases and J gave up 2 bases, with 27 bases separating them. This CDR3 is 18 amino acids long. Germline CDR1 reads SGHDT; CDR2 reads YYEEEE. The CDR3: CASCPGGTVIGPNTEAFF. CDR3 nucleotide sequence: TGTGCCAGCTGTCCTGGGGGGACCGTAATCGGCCCCAACACTGAAGCTTTCTTT. The complete variable domain, with remaining parts taken from reference TRBV5-6 and TRBJ1-1, reads DAGVTQSPTHLIKTRGQQVTLRCSPKSGHDTVSWYQQALGQGPQFIFQYYEEEERQRGNFPDRFSGHQFPNYSSELNVNALLLGDSALYLCASCPGGTVIGPNTEAFFGQGTRLTVV.

This rearrangement joins TRBV6-6 to TRBJ2-6; D possibly uses TRBD1 or TRBD2 (5 bases each). The germline V and J ends were trimmed by 6 bases and 0 bases, with 9 bases remaining between them. Germline lookup yields CDR1 MNHNY and CDR2 SVGAGI (reference sequence). CDR3 size: 15 residues. Written as DNA, the CDR3 is TGTGCCAGCAGGGCAGGGAGCTCTGGGGCCAACGTCCTGACTTTC. It specifies CASRAGSSGANVLTF.

Only a few counts were recorded for this clone. The chain carries TRBV19 and TRBJ1-5; D gene unclear. The CDR3 runs 13 residues. Trimming shortened V by 2 bases and J by 4 bases, and 6 bases separated the two germline ends. CDR1 is LNHDA, CDR2 SQIVND, per germline (reference sequence). CDR3 sequence reads: CASSIQRNQPQHF. DNA for the CDR3: TGTGCCAGTAGTATACAAAGGAATCAGCCCCAGCATTTT.

The chain uses TRBV29-1 and TRBJ1-2; 11 bases align to TRBD1. V gave up 5 bases and J gave up 2 bases; unmatched junction bases: 1. This CDR3 comprises 13 residues. Germline V gene data show CDR1 as SQVTM and CDR2 as ANQGSEA. This chain's CDR3 is CSVRDRGNYGYTF. DNA for the CDR3: TGCAGCGTTCGGGACAGGGGGAACTATGGCTACACCTTC.

V is TRBV28 and J is TRBJ2-2; possibly TRBD1 or TRBD2 for D (5 bases each). CDR1 MDHEN and CDR2 SYDVKM come from the germline V gene. Trimming cost V 6 bases and J 4 bases, with 15 bases left between them. There are 15 residues in the CDR3. CDR3 protein: CASRGTALATGELFF. The CDR3 DNA reads TGTGCCAGCAGGGGGACCGCCCTGGCCACCGGGGAGCTGTTTTTT.

With respect to this clone: Mismatch with germline at one junction end may stem from a read error. This chain uses TRBV19 with TRBJ1-2; the match to TRBD1 covers 9 bases. CDR1 and CDR2 from the germline V gene are LNHDA and SQIVND (reference sequence). The CDR3 has 14 residues. This CDR3 is CASRGTGFGYGHTF. CDR3 nucleotide sequence: TGTGCCAGTAGGGGGACAGGGTTCGGCTATGGCCACACCTTC.

The chain couples TRBV6-5 to TRBJ1-1; unclear D gene. This CDR3 is 15 amino acids long. Per the germline V gene, CDR1 is MNHEY and CDR2 is SVGAGI. Trimming removed 2 bases from V and 0 bases from J, with 10 bases in between. The CDR3 bases are TGTGCCAGCAGTTACCTAGGACGGTTGAACACTGAAGCTTTCTTT. It yields the protein CASSYLGRLNTEAFF.

Only a few counts were recorded for this clone. The chain joins TRBV9 to TRBJ1-6, with TRBD1 identical over 7 bases. CDR1 is SGDLS and CDR2 is YYNGEE in the germline V gene. The trim removed 3 bases at V and 1 base at J, leaving 4 bases unmatched. This CDR3 has 16 residues. The CDR3 loop reads CASSAQGVSYNSPLHF. The CDR3, as DNA: TGTGCCAGCAGCGCCCAGGGGGTGTCCTATAATTCACCCCTCCACTTT. The full variable domain, with the rest looked up from reference TRBV9 and TRBJ1-6, is DSGVTQTPKHLITATGQRVTLRCSPRSGDLSVYWYQQSLDQGLQFLIQYYNGEERAKGNILERFSAQQFPDLHSELNLSSLELGDSALYFCASSAQGVSYNSPLHFGNGTRLTVT.

A few counts support this clone. At one end, the junction sequence differs from germline, possibly due to a read error. The chain employs TRBV10-3 and TRBJ2-7; possibly TRBD2 for D (6 bases). This CDR3 is built from 15 residues. CDR1 ENHRY and CDR2 SYGVKD come from the germline V gene. This CDR3 is CASSYSGDGSYEQYF. Here the CDR3 DNA reads TGTGCCAGCAGTTACTCGGGGGACGGATCCTACGAGCAGTACTTC.

This clone appeared a single time. This chain uses TRBV29-1 with TRBJ1-2; weak D call: TRBD1 (6 bases). V was trimmed by 2 bases and J by 4 bases, leaving 11 bases between them. This CDR3 has 13 residues. CDR1 is SQVTM, CDR2 ANQGSEA, per germline. CDR3: CSVELGGAYGYTF. The CDR3 coding sequence is TGCAGCGTTGAATTGGGGGGCGCCTATGGCTACACCTTC.

The V gene is TRBV25-1, the J gene TRBJ1-5; possibly TRBD1 for D (6 bases). V shed 2 bases and J shed 6 bases, with 11 bases lying between them. The CDR3 length is 14 residues. Germline V lookup: CDR1 MGHDK, CDR2 SYGVNS. The CDR3 loop is CASSEGGQTQPQHF. In DNA form, the CDR3 reads TGTGCCAGCAGTGAAGGAGGACAGACTCAGCCCCAGCATTTT.

This rearrangement joins TRBV30 to TRBJ1-1; a possible D gene is TRBD1 (6 bases). This CDR3 has 13 residues. V lost 3 bases to trimming and J lost 4 bases, with 12 bases between them. Per germline, CDR1 GTSNPN and CDR2 SVGIG (reference sequence). The CDR3 bases are TGTGCCTGGAGGGCCGGGGGCGTCACTGAAGCTTTCTTT. Encoded protein: CAWRAGGVTEAFF.

V gene TRBV6-1 combines with J gene TRBJ2-3, with D perhaps matching TRBD1 (6 bases). The CDR3 runs 13 residues. CDR1 and CDR2 (germline): MNHNS, SASEGT. The V and J ends lost 8 bases and 2 bases respectively, with 11 bases between them. The CDR3 coding sequence is TGTGCCAGCCAGGGGTGGGTCACAGATACGCAGTATTTT. Its protein is CASQGWVTDTQYF.